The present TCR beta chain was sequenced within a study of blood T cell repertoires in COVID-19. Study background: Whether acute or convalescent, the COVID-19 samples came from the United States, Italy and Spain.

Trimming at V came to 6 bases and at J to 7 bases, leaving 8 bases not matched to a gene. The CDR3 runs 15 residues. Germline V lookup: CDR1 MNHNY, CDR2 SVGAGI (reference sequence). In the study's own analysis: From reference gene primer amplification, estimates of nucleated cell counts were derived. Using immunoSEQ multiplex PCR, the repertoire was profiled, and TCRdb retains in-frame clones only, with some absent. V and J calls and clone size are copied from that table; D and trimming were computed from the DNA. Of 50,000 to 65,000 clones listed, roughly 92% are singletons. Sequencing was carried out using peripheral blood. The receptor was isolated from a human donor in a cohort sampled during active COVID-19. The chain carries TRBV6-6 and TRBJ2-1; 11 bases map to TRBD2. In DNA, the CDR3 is TGTGCCAGCAGGACTGTAGCGGGGGGGCCTAATGAGCAGTTCTTC. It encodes CASRTVAGGPNEQFF.